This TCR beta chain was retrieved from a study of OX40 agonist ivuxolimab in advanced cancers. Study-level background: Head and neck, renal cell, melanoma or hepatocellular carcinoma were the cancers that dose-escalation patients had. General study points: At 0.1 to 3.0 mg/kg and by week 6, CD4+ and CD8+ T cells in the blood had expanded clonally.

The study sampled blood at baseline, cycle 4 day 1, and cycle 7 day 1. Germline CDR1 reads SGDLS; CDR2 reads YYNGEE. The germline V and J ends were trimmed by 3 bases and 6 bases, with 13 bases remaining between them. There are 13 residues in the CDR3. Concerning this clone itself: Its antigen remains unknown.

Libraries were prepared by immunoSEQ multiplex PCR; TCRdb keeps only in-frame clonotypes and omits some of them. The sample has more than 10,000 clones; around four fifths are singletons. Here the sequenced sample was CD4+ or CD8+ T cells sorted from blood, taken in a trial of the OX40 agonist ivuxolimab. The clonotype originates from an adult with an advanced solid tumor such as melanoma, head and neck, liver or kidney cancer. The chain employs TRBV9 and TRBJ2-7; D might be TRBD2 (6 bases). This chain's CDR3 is CASSETWGGEQYF. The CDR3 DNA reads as TGTGCCAGCAGCGAAACCTGGGGAGGCGAGCAGTACTTC.